A selection of T cell receptor beta chains follows, all from one sample in a study of identical twins. TCRdb processed the 5' RACE reads anew with MiXCR; each CDR3 protein has one entry. Of over 600,000 distinct CDR3 sequences in the sample, 21% were seen once. These same records also appear under a second study, on T cells expressing NK-cell markers.

The sequencing input was PBMCs. Receptors were obtained from a woman aged 18-29 years in good health. CDR3s leave out the opening cysteine and the closing phenylalanine or tryptophan. The order of the fields is V gene, J gene, clone size, CDR3 protein. The size field is filled for only some rows; it gives once, few, many or a size class.

v_call: TRBV6-2/TRBV6-3
j_call: TRBJ2-1
clone_size: many
cdr3_aa: ASSYGTPNEQF

v_call: TRBV7-2
j_call: TRBJ2-1
clone_size: few
cdr3_aa: ASSLEGYLGNEQF

v_call: TRBV6-5
j_call: TRBJ2-6
clone_size: few
cdr3_aa: ASSYASAGANVLT

v_call: TRBV20-1
j_call: TRBJ1-1
clone_size: few
cdr3_aa: SAYRAGGNTEAF

v_call: TRBV16
j_call: TRBJ2-7
clone_size: NA
cdr3_aa: ASSQWTWGSYEQY

v_call: TRBV25-1
j_call: TRBJ1-6
clone_size: NA
cdr3_aa: ASSEFRDESPLH

v_call: TRBV27
j_call: TRBJ2-6
clone_size: NA
cdr3_aa: ASSPGQGPAGANVLT

v_call: TRBV7-9
j_call: TRBJ2-7
clone_size: few
cdr3_aa: ASSLRGGAHEQY

v_call: TRBV12-3/TRBV12-4
j_call: TRBJ2-7
clone_size: NA
cdr3_aa: ASNIKTSGGEQY

v_call: TRBV12-3/TRBV12-4
j_call: TRBJ2-6
clone_size: once
cdr3_aa: ASSLPRGQIHHSGANVLT

v_call: TRBV24-1
j_call: TRBJ2-5
clone_size: few
cdr3_aa: ATSPGQEGRGETQY

v_call: TRBV13
j_call: TRBJ2-3
clone_size: many
cdr3_aa: ASTHELDTQY

v_call: TRBV6-5
j_call: TRBJ2-1
clone_size: NA
cdr3_aa: ASSLLAGGSPIGEQF